This T cell receptor (beta chain) was identified in a study of CD8+ T cells in alopecia areata. Study information: Oral tofacitinib (5 to 10 mg twice daily) was administered to treated patients. Study conclusions and caveats: Any link of baseline CD8+ expansion to response, resting on one nonresponder, remains uncertain.

RNA was isolated and reverse transcribed to cDNA, the sequencing template. Clones were sequenced by immunoSEQ multiplex PCR, and TCRdb holds only the in-frame ones, with some missing. The table includes about 76,000 clones, 25% to 30% detected once. V was pared by 3 bases and J by 6 bases, with 9 bases between. CDR1 and CDR2 (germline): SQVTM, ANQGSEA. The CDR3 runs to 12 residues. Treatment reported: oral pan-JAK inhibitor, 5-10 mg twice daily. The investigators collected lesional scalp punch biopsies and peripheral blood from alopecia areata patients. Comments on this clone: The antigen remains unidentified.

The specimen was CD8+ T cells sorted from blood, collected at week 4, from a patient treated with tofacitinib. V is TRBV29-1 and J is TRBJ2-1; no reliable D call. The sequence derives from a human donor with alopecia areata. The CDR3: CSVEYVSNEQFF. CDR3 DNA sequence: TGCAGCGTTGAGTACGTTAGCAATGAGCAGTTCTTC.